These 17 T cell receptor beta chains share one sample of origin, sequenced in a study of cytomegalovirus exposure and HLA in healthy donors. Repertoires were generated with immunoSEQ multiplex PCR, while TCRdb's copy carries only in-frame clones and drops some. The sample records 260,000 or so clones, 88% being singletons. Sequenced: PBMCs. Every receptor here comes from a woman aged 18 to 35 in good health and CMV-seronegative.

This clone appeared a few times. The V call is TRBV10-1, the J call TRBJ1-2; 8 positions agree with TRBD1. The germline V gene has CDR1 WNHNN and CDR2 SYGVQD (reference sequence). The CDR3 runs 13 residues. V shed 6 bases and J 8 bases; nucleotides not matched to a gene: 8. CDR3 sequence: CASSEDRARGYTF. The CDR3 DNA is TGCGCCAGCAGCGAGGACAGGGCGAGAGGCTACACCTTC.

This clone has a handful of counts. V is TRBV5-5 and J is TRBJ2-5; 7 bases map to TRBD1. The V gene end was trimmed by 4 bases and the J gene end by 2 bases; junction bases not matched to a gene: 8. CDR1 SGHKS and CDR2 YYEKEE come from the germline V gene (reference sequence). This CDR3 has 15 amino acids. CDR3 in DNA: TGTGCCAGCAGCCCCCACTCGGGACAGCAAGAGACCCAGTACTTC. Protein sequence: CASSPHSGQQETQYF.

V is TRBV27 and J is TRBJ1-4, with a possible D match to TRBD1 (5 bases). From germline, CDR1 is MNHEY and CDR2 SMNVEV (reference sequence). The CDR3 spans 13 residues. V was trimmed by 3 bases and J by 8 bases, leaving 10 bases between them. This CDR3 is CASSLARTEKLFF. The CDR3 nucleotides are TGTGCCAGCAGTTTGGCTCGGACAGAAAAACTGTTTTTT.

The chain carries TRBV13 and TRBJ2-7, with TRBD1 matching over 7 bases. V trimming: 5 bases; J trimming: 3 bases; junction bases outside the gene matches: 10. Germline V CDR1 and CDR2: PRHDT, FYEKMQ (reference sequence). This CDR3 has 15 amino acids. CDR3 in amino acids: CASSLALGQDYEQYF. For the CDR3, the DNA is TGTGCCAGCAGCCTCGCCCTCGGACAGGACTACGAGCAGTACTTC.

The chain links TRBV13 to TRBJ1-2; the D gene is possibly TRBD1 (6 bases). The germline gives CDR1 PRHDT, CDR2 FYEKMQ (reference sequence). Between the trimmed V and J ends, which lost 1 base and 3 bases, there was a span of 12 bases. CDR3 length: 15 residues. The CDR3 DNA reads as TGTGCCAGCAGCTTAGTGGGGGGGCGAGACTATGGCTACACCTTC. Amino acid sequence: CASSLVGGRDYGYTF.

Remarks on this clone: Mismatch with germline at one junction end may stem from a read error. The gene calls are TRBV19 and TRBJ1-5; TRBD1 matches at 7 bases. The V gene's germline CDR1 is LNHDA and CDR2 SQIVND (reference sequence). The CDR3 covers 16 residues. The CDR3 bases are TGTGTCAGTAGTAAAGACAGGGCGCGTTTGAATCAGCCCCAGCATTTT. Residues: CVSSKDRARLNQPQHF. Full variable domain (outside the CDR3, taken from reference TRBV19 and TRBJ1-5): DGGITQSPKYLFRKEGQNVTLSCEQNLNHDAMYWYRQDPGQGLRLIYYSQIVNDFQKGDIAEGYSVSREKKESFPLTVTSAQKNPTAFYLCVSSKDRARLNQPQHFGDGTRLSIL.

Notes on this clone: This same CDR3 is encoded by further DNA sequences in the sample. The chain employs TRBV19 and TRBJ2-1; 10 positions match TRBD2. V lost 3 bases and J lost 4; bases outside the gene matches: 3. The length of the CDR3 is 15 residues. Germline CDR1 and CDR2: LNHDA and SQIVND (reference sequence). The CDR3: CASSMTSGRYNEQFF. The CDR3 DNA is TGTGCCAGTAGTATGACTAGCGGGCGGTACAATGAGCAGTTCTTC.

The chain recombines TRBV9 with TRBJ2-7, with 9 bases identical to TRBD1. The CDR3 is 14 amino acids. Per the germline V gene, CDR1 is SGDLS and CDR2 is YYNGEE. V shed 4 bases and J 6 bases; nucleotides not matched to a gene: 8. CDR3 sequence: CASSTGTGSVEQYF. CDR3 coding DNA: TGTGCCAGCAGCACTGGGACAGGGTCTGTCGAGCAGTACTTC. Together with reference TRBV9 and TRBJ2-7, the CDR3 gives the full variable domain: DSGVTQTPKHLITATGQRVTLRCSPRSGDLSVYWYQQSLDQGLQFLIQYYNGEERAKGNILERFSAQQFPDLHSELNLSSLELGDSALYFCASSTGTGSVEQYFGPGTRLTVT.

The rearrangement uses TRBV9 and TRBJ1-5; D is uncertain. Trimming shortened V by 2 bases and J by 4 bases, and 13 bases separated the two germline ends. The CDR3 totals 15 residues. The germline V gene has CDR1 SGDLS and CDR2 YYNGEE. CDR3 nucleotide sequence: TGTGCCAGCAGCGTTGCGGGCAGTGTTAATCAGCCCCAGCATTTT. Its translation is CASSVAGSVNQPQHF.

The chain joins TRBV28 to TRBJ2-7, with TRBD2 identical over 9 bases. Trimming took 7 bases from V and 6 from J; bases not matched to a gene: 10. Germline loops: CDR1 MDHEN, CDR2 SYDVKM. CDR3 length equals 14 residues. The CDR3 region has the DNA TGTGCCAGCATCTCGACTAGCGGTCTACGCGAGCAGTACTTC. Encoded protein: CASISTSGLREQYF. Using reference TRBV28 and TRBJ2-7 for the parts outside the CDR3, the full variable domain is DVKVTQSSRYLVKRTGEKVFLECVQDMDHENMFWYRQDPGLGLRLIYFSYDVKMKEKGDIPEGYSVSREKKERFSLILESASTNQTSMYLCASISTSGLREQYFGPGTRLTVT.

The rearrangement uses TRBV28 and TRBJ1-5; no clear D. The CDR3 length is 13 residues. CDR1 is MDHEN and CDR2 is SYDVKM in the germline V gene. V dropped 1 base and J dropped 11 bases, with 12 bases sitting between them. CDR3 sequence reads: CASSLYGRRAQHF. For the CDR3, the DNA is TGTGCCAGCAGTTTATATGGGCGCCGAGCCCAGCATTTT.

The genes are TRBV15 and TRBJ2-3; D not certain. The CDR3 totals 13 residues. V lost 1 base, J lost 2 bases, and 4 bases lay in between. The germline CDR1 and CDR2 sequences are LNHNV and YYDKDF (reference sequence). This CDR3 reads CATSRANTDTQYF. The CDR3 region has the DNA TGTGCCACCAGCAGAGCCAACACAGATACGCAGTATTTT.

This clone was recorded once. This sequence joins TRBV2 and TRBJ2-1, with TRBD2 as a possible D gene (5 bases). This CDR3 has 12 amino acids. V shed 4 bases and J shed 13 bases, with 14 bases lying between them. Per the germline V gene, CDR1 is SNHLY and CDR2 is FYNNEI. The CDR3 coding sequence is TGTGCCAGCAGTGGGGAAGCGGCTGTACAGTTCTTC. Translated, it gives CASSGEAAVQFF.

This rearrangement joins TRBV27 to TRBJ2-3; perhaps TRBD1 as D (5 bases). Germline assignment: CDR1 MNHEY and CDR2 SMNVEV (reference sequence). The CDR3 sequence is 15 residues long. V dropped 3 bases and J dropped 6 bases, with 16 bases sitting between them. The CDR3 bases are TGTGCCAGCAGTTTTGGTCTCTACTCAGGGGATACGCAGTATTTT. Its translation is CASSFGLYSGDTQYF.

V gene TRBV27 combines with J gene TRBJ1-5, with D perhaps TRBD1 (5 bases). Trimming removed 3 bases from V and 4 bases from J, with 10 bases in between. CDR3 size: 14 residues. The V gene's germline CDR1 is MNHEY and CDR2 SMNVEV (reference sequence). CDR3 in DNA: TGTGCCAGCAGTTTGGAGGGGTGGAATCAGCCCCAGCATTTT. It yields the protein CASSLEGWNQPQHF.

The gene calls are TRBV6-6 and TRBJ1-1; D gene uncertain. CDR1 and CDR2 from the germline V gene are MNHNY and SVGAGI (reference sequence). V was cut by 0 bases and J by 6 bases, with 14 bases left in between. There are 15 residues in the CDR3. Here the CDR3 DNA reads TGTGCCAGCAGTTACTCGGTCCCGGTCCTCTCTGAAGCTTTCTTT. Translated, it gives CASSYSVPVLSEAFF.

The chain couples TRBV25-1 to TRBJ1-4; weak D call: TRBD1 (5 bases). Germline V gene lookup returns CDR1 MGHDK and CDR2 SYGVNS. The CDR3 covers 12 residues. Trimming took 4 bases from V and 6 from J, leaving 6 bases between them. In DNA form, the CDR3 reads TGTGCCAGCAGTGGGGGGGATGAAAAACTGTTTTTT. Its translation is CASSGGDEKLFF. Using reference TRBV25-1 and TRBJ1-4 for the parts outside the CDR3, the full variable domain is EADIYQTPRYLVIGTGKKITLECSQTMGHDKMYWYQQDPGMELHLIHYSYGVNSTEKGDLSSESTVSRIRTEHFPLTLESARPSHTSQYLCASSGGDEKLFFGSGTQLSVL.